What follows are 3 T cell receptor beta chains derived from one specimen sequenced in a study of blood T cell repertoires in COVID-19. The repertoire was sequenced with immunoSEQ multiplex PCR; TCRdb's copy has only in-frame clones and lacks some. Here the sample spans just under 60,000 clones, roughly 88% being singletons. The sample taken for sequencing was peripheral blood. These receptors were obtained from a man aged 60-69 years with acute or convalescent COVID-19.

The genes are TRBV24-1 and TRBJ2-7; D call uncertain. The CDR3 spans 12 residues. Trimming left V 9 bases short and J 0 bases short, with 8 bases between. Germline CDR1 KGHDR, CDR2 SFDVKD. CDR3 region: CATSTSSYEQYF. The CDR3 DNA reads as TGTGCCACCTCCACAAGCTCCTACGAGCAGTACTTC.

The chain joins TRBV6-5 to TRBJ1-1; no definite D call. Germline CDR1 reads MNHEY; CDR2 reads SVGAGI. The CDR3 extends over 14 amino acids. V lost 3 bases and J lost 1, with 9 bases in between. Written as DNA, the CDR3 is TGTGCCAGCAGTTATGGGAGACAGAACACTGAAGCTTTCTTT. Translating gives CASSYGRQNTEAFF.

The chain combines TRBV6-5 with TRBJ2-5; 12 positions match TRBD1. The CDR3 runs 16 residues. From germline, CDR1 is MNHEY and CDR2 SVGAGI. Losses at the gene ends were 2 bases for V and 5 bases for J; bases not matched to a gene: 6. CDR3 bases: TGTGCCAGCAGTTACCCAGGGACAGGGGGCAGGGAGACCCAGTACTTC. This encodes CASSYPGTGGRETQYF.